This entry describes one T cell receptor (beta chain). What it binds is unknown. CDR3 length equals 16 residues. Germline assignment: CDR1 MDHEN and CDR2 SYDVKM. The trim removed 8 bases at V and 2 bases at J, leaving 14 bases unmatched. This sample was included in a study of shared clonotypes between healthy human individuals. Study-level points and caveats: Memory subsets had estimated richness that was generally smaller than that of naive subsets. Tissues were not sampled, only blood, and their repertoires likely differ.

Each donor was a Caucasian adult residing in Nashville, Tennessee. Profiling relied on immunoSEQ multiplex PCR, and the TCRdb table lists in-frame clones only, not all of them. The profile shows 2 million to 2.5 million clones, almost 96% of them singletons. The rearrangement uses TRBV28 and TRBJ2-7, with 8 bases identical to TRBD1. Sequenced input: naive CD4+ T cells sorted from blood. The subset was: CD45RA+ positively selected. The sequence was obtained from a man between 18 and 35 years old in good health. This CDR3 is CASLPEGQGFAYEQYF. The CDR3 DNA reads as TGTGCCAGCTTACCCGAAGGACAGGGTTTTGCCTACGAGCAGTACTTC.